The rows below give T cell receptor beta chains drawn from one sample of a study of cytomegalovirus exposure and HLA in healthy donors. The method was immunoSEQ multiplex PCR; TCRdb's version includes in-frame clones alone and lacks a portion of them. The sample shows about 150,000 clones, around 80% of them seen only once. The sample consisted of PBMCs. These receptors all come from a woman between 40 and 55 years old in good health and CMV-seropositive. Both conserved end residues are part of each CDR3. The D gene is left open where the match is weak. Clone size is given for some rows only: seen once, a few or many times, or a class if the clone is expanded.

V gene: TRBV5-6; J gene: TRBJ1-2; clone size: few; D gene: TRBD1; CDR3 DNA: TGTGCCAGCAGCCCGACGACAGGGAACTATGGCTACACCTTC; CDR3 protein: CASSPTTGNYGYTF
V gene: TRBV11-2; J gene: TRBJ2-7; clone size: NA; D gene: TRBD1; CDR3 DNA: TGTGCCAGCAGCTCAGGACAGGGGAGAAACGAGCAGTACTTC; CDR3 protein: CASSSGQGRNEQYF
V gene: TRBV19; J gene: TRBJ2-2; clone size: few; D gene: NA; CDR3 DNA: TGTGCCAGCGAAGGGAGAACCTCAAACACCGGGGAGCTGTTTTTT; CDR3 protein: CASEGRTSNTGELFF
V gene: TRBV9; J gene: TRBJ1-2; clone size: NA; D gene: TRBD1; CDR3 DNA: TGTGCCAGCAGCCCAACCCTTGGGACAGGGAACTATGGCTACACCTTC; CDR3 protein: CASSPTLGTGNYGYTF
V gene: TRBV14; J gene: TRBJ2-7; clone size: NA; D gene: NA; CDR3 DNA: TGTGCCAGCAGCCCACCGGGAGCTTTGGAGCAGTACTTC; CDR3 protein: CASSPPGALEQYF
V gene: TRBV11-2; J gene: TRBJ2-3; clone size: NA; D gene: TRBD2; CDR3 DNA: TGTGCCAGCAGCTTGGGGAGGGCGCAGTATTTT; CDR3 protein: CASSLGRAQYF
V gene: TRBV9; J gene: TRBJ1-5; clone size: NA; D gene: TRBD1; CDR3 DNA: TGTGCCAGCAACGTAGTGAAGATCGACAGGGGGGGGAATCAGCCCCAGCATTTT; CDR3 protein: CASNVVKIDRGGNQPQHF
V gene: TRBV7-3; J gene: TRBJ2-3; clone size: NA; D gene: NA; CDR3 DNA: TGTGCCAGCAGCTCCACAGGGTACCCAGATACGCAGTATTTT; CDR3 protein: CASSSTGYPDTQYF
V gene: TRBV7-2; J gene: TRBJ1-3; clone size: NA; D gene: NA; CDR3 DNA: TGTGCCAGCAGCTTCCCCACAGGGAGCGGAAACACCATATATTTT; CDR3 protein: CASSFPTGSGNTIYF
V gene: TRBV9; J gene: TRBJ2-3; clone size: few; D gene: NA; CDR3 DNA: TGTGCCAGCAGCGTACAGGGAGCGGGTAGCACAGATACGCAGTATTTT; CDR3 protein: CASSVQGAGSTDTQYF
V gene: TRBV9; J gene: TRBJ2-7; clone size: NA; D gene: NA; CDR3 DNA: TGTGCCAGCAGCGTAGCAGGGACATCTGACTACGAGCAGTACTTC; CDR3 protein: CASSVAGTSDYEQYF
V gene: TRBV11-2; J gene: TRBJ2-7; clone size: NA; D gene: NA; CDR3 DNA: TGTGCCAGCAGCTTGGGGGAGGCCTCCTACGGGCAGTACTTC; CDR3 protein: CASSLGEASYGQYF
V gene: TRBV29-1; J gene: TRBJ2-3; clone size: NA; D gene: TRBD2; CDR3 DNA: TGCAGCGTTGAACAAACTAGCGCCACAGATACGCAGTATTTT; CDR3 protein: CSVEQTSATDTQYF
V gene: TRBV2; J gene: TRBJ2-7; clone size: NA; D gene: TRBD2; CDR3 DNA: TGTGCCAGCAGCCGAGGGGCTCTAGCGGGGGTTTACGAGCAGTACTTC; CDR3 protein: CASSRGALAGVYEQYF
V gene: TRBV5-1; J gene: TRBJ2-5; clone size: NA; D gene: NA; CDR3 DNA: TGCGCCAGCAGCTTACAGGGATCCCAAGAGACCCAGTACTTC; CDR3 protein: CASSLQGSQETQYF
V gene: TRBV5-1; J gene: TRBJ2-1; clone size: NA; D gene: NA; CDR3 DNA: TGCGCCAGCAGCTTGCAGGCGGGAAGCAATGAGCAGTTCTTC; CDR3 protein: CASSLQAGSNEQFF
V gene: TRBV28; J gene: TRBJ2-7; clone size: NA; D gene: NA; CDR3 DNA: TGTGCCAGCAGTCGCCTTCCCGTGCTAGTACCCTACGAGCAGTACTTC; CDR3 protein: CASSRLPVLVPYEQYF
V gene: TRBV7-8; J gene: TRBJ1-1; clone size: NA; D gene: NA; CDR3 DNA: TGTGCCAGCAGACGCGACAGGAACACTGAAGCTTTCTTT; CDR3 protein: CASRRDRNTEAFF
V gene: TRBV2; J gene: TRBJ2-7; clone size: NA; D gene: NA; CDR3 DNA: TGTGCCAGCAGCACAGGGTCGACCTACGAGCAGTACTTC; CDR3 protein: CASSTGSTYEQYF
V gene: TRBV5-1; J gene: TRBJ1-2; clone size: once; D gene: NA; CDR3 DNA: TGCGCCAGCAGGCCGGCCCCCCAGGATCATAACTATGGCTACACCTTC; CDR3 protein: CASRPAPQDHNYGYTF
V gene: TRBV6-5; J gene: TRBJ1-5; clone size: NA; D gene: NA; CDR3 DNA: TGTGCCAGCAGTCCCGGGACACATCAGCCCCAGCATTTT; CDR3 protein: CASSPGTHQPQHF
V gene: TRBV18; J gene: TRBJ2-3; clone size: once; D gene: NA; CDR3 DNA: TGTGCCAGCTCACCCAGAACCCGTACTAGTGGTTACTCAGATACGCAGTATTTT; CDR3 protein: CASSPRTRTSGYSDTQYF
V gene: TRBV27; J gene: TRBJ1-1; clone size: NA; D gene: TRBD1; CDR3 DNA: TGTGCCAGCAGCGACATGACGACAGGGATGAACACTGAAGCTTTCTTT; CDR3 protein: CASSDMTTGMNTEAFF
V gene: TRBV19; J gene: TRBJ1-2; clone size: NA; D gene: NA; CDR3 DNA: TGTGCCAGTAGTGTTACAGGGAAAGGCGGCTACACCTTC; CDR3 protein: CASSVTGKGGYTF
V gene: TRBV9; J gene: TRBJ1-2; clone size: NA; D gene: NA; CDR3 DNA: TGTGCCAGCAGCGCGGACGGGGGGAGCTATGGCTACACCTTC; CDR3 protein: CASSADGGSYGYTF
V gene: TRBV7-2; J gene: TRBJ1-1; clone size: NA; D gene: TRBD1; CDR3 DNA: TGTGCCAGCAGCCTACAGGGGGCAAGGAACACTGAAGCTTTCTTT; CDR3 protein: CASSLQGARNTEAFF
V gene: TRBV9; J gene: TRBJ1-2; clone size: NA; D gene: NA; CDR3 DNA: TGTGCCAGCAGTCGGGGGGGAGGGGGCTATGGCTACACCTTC; CDR3 protein: CASSRGGGGYGYTF
V gene: TRBV5-1; J gene: TRBJ2-3; clone size: NA; D gene: TRBD2; CDR3 DNA: TGCGCCAGCAGCCCCCCGACTAGCGGGAGGGCCGAAGATACGCAGTATTTT; CDR3 protein: CASSPPTSGRAEDTQYF
V gene: TRBV7-9; J gene: TRBJ2-1; clone size: once; D gene: NA; CDR3 DNA: TGTGCCAGCAGCTTAGGGCCTTCATCTGAGCAGTTCTTC; CDR3 protein: CASSLGPSSEQFF
V gene: TRBV19; J gene: TRBJ1-5; clone size: NA; D gene: NA; CDR3 DNA: TGTGCCAGTAGTATAAATCCCGGACAACCCAATCAGCCCCAGCATTTT; CDR3 protein: CASSINPGQPNQPQHF
V gene: TRBV5-8; J gene: TRBJ2-5; clone size: once; D gene: NA; CDR3 DNA: TGTGCCAGCAGCCTCCTCGGGGAGACCCAGTACTTC; CDR3 protein: CASSLLGETQYF
V gene: TRBV27; J gene: TRBJ1-1; clone size: NA; D gene: NA; CDR3 DNA: TGTGCCAGCACCTCGGACACATTCAACACTGAAGCTTTCTTT; CDR3 protein: CASTSDTFNTEAFF
V gene: TRBV7-2; J gene: TRBJ2-3; clone size: once; D gene: NA; CDR3 DNA: TGTGCCAGCTTGGGTAGCGGCACAGATACGCAGTATTTT; CDR3 protein: CASLGSGTDTQYF
V gene: TRBV18; J gene: TRBJ1-1; clone size: NA; D gene: TRBD1; CDR3 DNA: TGTGCCAGCTCAGGACAGGGGAACACTGAAGCTTTCTTT; CDR3 protein: CASSGQGNTEAFF
V gene: TRBV4-1; J gene: TRBJ2-7; clone size: NA; D gene: NA; CDR3 DNA: TGCGCCAGCAGCCAAGACAACAGCTACGAGCAGTACTTC; CDR3 protein: CASSQDNSYEQYF
V gene: TRBV2; J gene: TRBJ2-1; clone size: NA; D gene: NA; CDR3 DNA: TGTGCCAGCAGAGGGACATCAGTGCAGTTCTTC; CDR3 protein: CASRGTSVQFF
V gene: TRBV5-1; J gene: TRBJ1-5; clone size: NA; D gene: TRBD1; CDR3 DNA: TGCGCCAGCAGCCCGGGGACAGAACGCAATCAGCCCCAGCATTTT; CDR3 protein: CASSPGTERNQPQHF
V gene: TRBV15; J gene: TRBJ2-1; clone size: few; D gene: NA; CDR3 DNA: TGTGCCACCAGCAGCCCCAGGGGCATCCACCACTTCTTC; CDR3 protein: CATSSPRGIHHFF
V gene: TRBV18; J gene: TRBJ2-7; clone size: NA; D gene: TRBD1; CDR3 DNA: TGTGCCAGCTCCCTTACAGGGGCCAACATCCCAATCGAGCAGTACTTC; CDR3 protein: CASSLTGANIPIEQYF
V gene: TRBV5-1; J gene: TRBJ2-7; clone size: NA; D gene: NA; CDR3 DNA: TGCGCCAGCAGCTTGGGGGACTTATCTTACGAGCAGTACTTC; CDR3 protein: CASSLGDLSYEQYF
V gene: TRBV27; J gene: TRBJ1-5; clone size: NA; D gene: NA; CDR3 DNA: TGTGCCAGCAGCTTCGGACAGTTTAGCAATCAGCCCCAGCATTTT; CDR3 protein: CASSFGQFSNQPQHF
V gene: TRBV27; J gene: TRBJ1-4; clone size: NA; D gene: NA; CDR3 DNA: TGTGCCACAGGCGGGAGGAGTGGGTATGAAAAACTGTTTTTT; CDR3 protein: CATGGRSGYEKLFF
V gene: TRBV2; J gene: TRBJ2-1; clone size: NA; D gene: TRBD2; CDR3 DNA: TGTGCCAGCAGTTCCGATAGCGGGGGCACTAATGAGCAGTTCTTC; CDR3 protein: CASSSDSGGTNEQFF
V gene: TRBV27; J gene: TRBJ2-1; clone size: NA; D gene: NA; CDR3 DNA: TGTGCCAGCAGTTCCCAGGGTGACCCTCGCTACAATGAGCAGTTCTTC; CDR3 protein: CASSSQGDPRYNEQFF
V gene: TRBV27; J gene: TRBJ2-2; clone size: NA; D gene: NA; CDR3 DNA: TGTGCCAGCAGTTTCCGGGAGAGAGCCGGGGAGCTGTTTTTT; CDR3 protein: CASSFRERAGELFF
V gene: TRBV6-1; J gene: TRBJ2-3; clone size: NA; D gene: TRBD2; CDR3 DNA: TGTGCCAGCAGACCTAGCGGGGGGTCGTTAGATACGCAGTATTTT; CDR3 protein: CASRPSGGSLDTQYF
V gene: TRBV19; J gene: TRBJ2-6; clone size: NA; D gene: NA; CDR3 DNA: TGTGCCAGTAAGGGGGACTCTGGGGCCAACGTCCTGACTTTC; CDR3 protein: CASKGDSGANVLTF
V gene: TRBV18; J gene: TRBJ2-7; clone size: NA; D gene: NA; CDR3 DNA: TGTGCCAGCTCACTTGCAGGGGCCTACGAGCAGTACTTC; CDR3 protein: CASSLAGAYEQYF
V gene: TRBV11-3; J gene: TRBJ1-2; clone size: few; D gene: NA; CDR3 DNA: TGTGCCAGCAGCTCGGGGGACTCCCCCTATGGCTACACCTTC; CDR3 protein: CASSSGDSPYGYTF
V gene: TRBV7-2; J gene: TRBJ2-2; clone size: NA; D gene: NA; CDR3 DNA: TGTGCCAGCAGCTCCCGAGCTAGTTTCACCGGGGAGCTGTTTTTT; CDR3 protein: CASSSRASFTGELFF
V gene: TRBV5-5; J gene: TRBJ1-6; clone size: NA; D gene: TRBD1; CDR3 DNA: TGTGCCAGCAGGTGGACAGGGGGCTATGATTCACCCCTCCACTTT; CDR3 protein: CASRWTGGYDSPLHF
V gene: TRBV28; J gene: TRBJ2-7; clone size: NA; D gene: TRBD1; CDR3 DNA: TGTGCCAGCAGGCCCGGGACAGCCACCTACGAGCAGTACTTC; CDR3 protein: CASRPGTATYEQYF
V gene: TRBV9; J gene: TRBJ2-6; clone size: NA; D gene: NA; CDR3 DNA: TGTGCCAGCAGTCACGGAGCTCCCCCGGGGGGGGCCAACGTCCTGACTTTC; CDR3 protein: CASSHGAPPGGANVLTF
V gene: TRBV7-9; J gene: TRBJ2-5; clone size: once; D gene: TRBD2; CDR3 DNA: TGTGCCAGCAGCTTAGCGGTGCTCCTAGCGGGGGGCCAAGAGACCCAGTACTTC; CDR3 protein: CASSLAVLLAGGQETQYF
V gene: TRBV6-6; J gene: TRBJ1-2; clone size: once; D gene: NA; CDR3 DNA: TGTGCCAGCAGTGGGGGGGGACACCTCAACTATGGCTACACCTTC; CDR3 protein: CASSGGGHLNYGYTF